This is a list of T cell receptor beta chains from one sample in a study of blood T cell repertoires in COVID-19. The repertoire was sequenced with immunoSEQ multiplex PCR; TCRdb's copy has only in-frame clones and lacks some. The data hold about 15,000 clones, with 82% observed a single time. Input material: peripheral blood. These TCRs come from a man older than 75 with active or convalescent COVID-19. CDR3s include the opening cysteine and the closing phenylalanine or tryptophan. Fields, in order: clone size, V gene, J gene, D gene, CDR3 DNA, CDR3 protein. A D gene is named only where the DNA matches it firmly. Clone size is given for some rows only: seen once, a few or many times, or a class if the clone is expanded.

.,TRBV12-5,TRBJ1-6,.,TGTGCTAGTGGTTTCGACGGGAATTCACCCCTCCACTTT,CASGFDGNSPLHF
.,TRBV6-5,TRBJ1-6,TRBD1,TGTGCCAGCAGGCCCAGGGGGCGAAATTCACCCCTCCACTTT,CASRPRGRNSPLHF
.,TRBV7-6,TRBJ1-1,.,TGTGCCAGCAGCTTACGGGTGCGAGCTTTCTTT,CASSLRVRAFF
.,TRBV11-1,TRBJ2-7,TRBD1,TGTGCCAGCAGCTTAGTCAGAGAGGGGGCGTACGAGCAGTACTTC,CASSLVREGAYEQYF
.,TRBV5-4,TRBJ1-2,TRBD1,TGTGCCAGCAGCGGGGGACAGGGGGAGGGCTACACCTTC,CASSGGQGEGYTF
.,TRBV9,TRBJ2-3,.,TGTGCCAGCAGCGTAGTGCCGGGCACAGATACGCAGTATTTT,CASSVVPGTDTQYF
.,TRBV2,TRBJ1-5,.,TGTGCCAGCAGTCAGGGGCCTAGCAATCAGCCCCAGCATTTT,CASSQGPSNQPQHF
.,TRBV10-3,TRBJ2-3,.,TGTGCCATCATGTCCACCCATGGCAGCACAGATACGCAGTATTTT,CAIMSTHGSTDTQYF
.,TRBV19,TRBJ2-1,.,TGTGCCAGTCATGGGCCCAAGCCCTACAATGAGCAGTTCTTC,CASHGPKPYNEQFF
.,TRBV3-1/TRBV3-2,TRBJ1-6,TRBD1,TGTGCCAGCAGCCAACTCCGCAGGGGGTATTCACCCCTCCACTTT,CASSQLRRGYSPLHF
.,TRBV6-4,TRBJ1-2,.,TGTGCCAGCAGTGACTCTGGAAATATGGGCAGGGATGGCTACACCTTC,CASSDSGNMGRDGYTF
.,TRBV19,TRBJ1-5,.,TGTGCCAGTAGTATGGCAGGCTATAGCAATCAGCCCCAGCATTTT,CASSMAGYSNQPQHF
.,TRBV6-5,TRBJ2-7,TRBD1,TGTGCCAGCAGTCCAGGACAGGGCGCCTACGAGCAGTACTTC,CASSPGQGAYEQYF
.,TRBV2,TRBJ2-3,TRBD2,TGTGCCAGCAGACCTCGTCGGGCTAGCGGGGGGGATAACACAGATACGCAGTATTTT,CASRPRRASGGDNTDTQYF
.,TRBV7-9,TRBJ1-1,TRBD1,TGTGCCAGCAGCTTGGTGGACAGGGTGCCTTTCTTT,CASSLVDRVPFF
.,TRBV7-3,TRBJ2-3,TRBD2,TGTGCCAGCAGCCCAGATTCAGGGAGGGGATATACGCAGTATTTT,CASSPDSGRGYTQYF
few,TRBV6-4,TRBJ2-2,TRBD1,TGTGCCAGCAGTGACTCACAGGGGGCCGGGGAGCTGTTTTTT,CASSDSQGAGELFF
.,TRBV6-5,TRBJ1-2,.,TGTGCCAGCAGTCCCGGCCAGGGTCGTTACACCTTC,CASSPGQGRYTF
.,TRBV11-2,TRBJ1-3,.,TGTGCCAGCAGCTTACAATCGGGAGCTGGAAACACCATATATTTT,CASSLQSGAGNTIYF
.,TRBV11-3,TRBJ1-1,.,TGTGCCAGCGGCCTGAGTCCGGGGGGACCTGGTGGTTACACTGAAGCTTTCTTT,CASGLSPGGPGGYTEAFF
.,TRBV28,TRBJ1-5,.,TGTGCCAGCAGTTTACCCTCAAATACAGGGTCGGGCAATCAGCCCCAGCATTTT,CASSLPSNTGSGNQPQHF
.,TRBV15,TRBJ1-1,TRBD1,TGTGCCACCAGCAGAGGAGACAGGGTTGGTACTGAAGCTTTCTTT,CATSRGDRVGTEAFF
.,TRBV2,TRBJ1-2,.,TGTGCCAGCAGTGCCAGAAACTATGGCTACACCTTC,CASSARNYGYTF
.,TRBV3-1/TRBV3-2,TRBJ2-2,TRBD1,TGTGCCAGCAGCACCCGGACAGGGACCACCGGGGAGCTGTTTTTT,CASSTRTGTTGELFF
.,TRBV4-2,TRBJ2-3,TRBD2,TGTGCCAGCAGCCGCACCGGGACTAGCGGGGGGCGCACAGATACGCAGTATTTT,CASSRTGTSGGRTDTQYF
few,TRBV19,TRBJ1-1,.,TGTGCCAGTAGTATAGTGGGCAGGGACACTGAAGCTTTCTTT,CASSIVGRDTEAFF
.,TRBV5-1,TRBJ2-2,.,TGCGCCAGCAGCTTGTCCGGGAACACCGGGGAGCTGTTTTTT,CASSLSGNTGELFF
once,TRBV5-1,TRBJ1-1,.,TGCGCCAGCAGCTTGACAGGGAGCGTTGAAGCTTTCTTT,CASSLTGSVEAFF
few,TRBV7-9,TRBJ2-1,TRBD2,TGTGCCAGCAGCTCACCGGGACTAGCGGGGATTTACAATGAGCAGTTCTTC,CASSSPGLAGIYNEQFF
.,TRBV7-2,TRBJ1-2,.,TGTGCCAGCAGCTTAGGAGCAGGGGTTGGCTACACCTTC,CASSLGAGVGYTF